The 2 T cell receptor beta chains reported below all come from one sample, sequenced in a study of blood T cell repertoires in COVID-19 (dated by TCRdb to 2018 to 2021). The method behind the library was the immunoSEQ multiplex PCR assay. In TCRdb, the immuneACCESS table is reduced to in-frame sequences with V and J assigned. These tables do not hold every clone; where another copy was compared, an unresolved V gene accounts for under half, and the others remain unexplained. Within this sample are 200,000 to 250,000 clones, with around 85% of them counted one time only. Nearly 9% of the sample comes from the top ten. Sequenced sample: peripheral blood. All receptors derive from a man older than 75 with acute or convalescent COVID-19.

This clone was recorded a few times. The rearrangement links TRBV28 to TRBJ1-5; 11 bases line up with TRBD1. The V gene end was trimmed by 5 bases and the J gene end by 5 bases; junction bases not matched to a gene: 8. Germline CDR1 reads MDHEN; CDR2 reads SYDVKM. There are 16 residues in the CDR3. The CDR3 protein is CASSPARDRGYQPQHF. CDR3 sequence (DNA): TGTGCCAGCAGTCCCGCCCGGGACAGGGGGTATCAGCCCCAGCATTTT.

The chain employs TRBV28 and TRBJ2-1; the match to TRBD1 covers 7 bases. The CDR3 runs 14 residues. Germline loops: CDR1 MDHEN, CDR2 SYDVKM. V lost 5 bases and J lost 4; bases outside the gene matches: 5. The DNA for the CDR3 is TGTGCCAGCAGTCAAGGGGGCCGGTACAATGAGCAGTTCTTC. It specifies CASSQGGRYNEQFF.